These T cell receptor beta chains were read from a single sample in a study of cytomegalovirus exposure and HLA in healthy donors. Repertoires were generated with immunoSEQ multiplex PCR, while TCRdb's copy carries only in-frame clones and drops some. The repertoire holds 150,000 to 200,000 clones, with 55% to 75% as singletons. Sequencing input: PBMCs. Receptor source: a human donor in good health. The CDR3 runs from the conserved cysteine through the conserved F or W. A D gene is named only where the DNA matches it firmly. Expanded clones are given a class, and other clones once, few, many or no size at all.

length	V	size	D	J	DNA	CDR3
19	TRBV4-1	few	TRBD2	TRBJ2-1	TGCGCCAGCAGCCTTGGTCTAGCGGGGTTCCTTTTCTCCTACAATGAGCAGTTCTTC	CASSLGLAGFLFSYNEQFF
15	TRBV7-7	once	NA	TRBJ2-5	TGTGCTAGCAGCATCAGCGGGTCGAGTCAAGAGACCCAGTACTTC	CASSISGSSQETQYF
13	TRBV6-5	few	NA	TRBJ1-2	TGTGCCAGCCGACTTAAGACAGGCTATGGCTACACCTTC	CASRLKTGYGYTF
15	TRBV5-1	NA	NA	TRBJ1-3	TGCGCCAGCAGCCGTGACACGAGCTCTGGAAACACCATATATTTT	CASSRDTSSGNTIYF
19	TRBV27	NA	NA	TRBJ2-2	TGTGCCAGCAGTTTATTTCAATTTTCACCGGGACAGAACACCGGGGAGCTGTTTTTT	CASSLFQFSPGQNTGELFF
15	TRBV27	NA	NA	TRBJ2-3	TGTGCCAGCAGCATATGGACGGGAAGCACAGATACGCAGTATTTT	CASSIWTGSTDTQYF
16	TRBV6-6	NA	TRBD2	TRBJ2-3	TGTGCCAGCAGCCTCCGACTAGCGGGGAGCACAGATACGCAGTATTTT	CASSLRLAGSTDTQYF
12	TRBV27	NA	TRBD1	TRBJ1-1	TGTGCCAGCAGTTTTCAGGGGGTTGAAGCTTTCTTT	CASSFQGVEAFF
15	TRBV10-3	NA	NA	TRBJ2-2	TGTGCCACGAAGGAGGGTCCGGGAAACACCGGGGAGCTGTTTTTT	CATKEGPGNTGELFF
16	TRBV9	NA	NA	TRBJ1-1	TGTGCCAGCAGCGTAGGATTGTGGACCCCGGGGGATGAAGCCTTCTTT	CASSVGLWTPGDEAFF
15	TRBV6-5	once	TRBD2	TRBJ2-7	TGTGCCAGCAATTCAATAGCGGGGGCTACCTACGAGCAGTACTTC	CASNSIAGATYEQYF
15	TRBV7-2	NA	NA	TRBJ2-7	TGTGCCAGCAGCTTCGGGGGGCGGTTTCCCTACGAGCAGTACTTC	CASSFGGRFPYEQYF
14	TRBV9	NA	NA	TRBJ2-2	TGTGCCAGCAGCGCGGGGGTGGGGACCGGGGAGCTGTTTTTT	CASSAGVGTGELFF
15	TRBV7-9	NA	NA	TRBJ2-6	TGTGCCAGCAGCTTCGAGGATACTGGGGCCAACGTCCTGACTTTC	CASSFEDTGANVLTF
15	TRBV30	NA	TRBD2	TRBJ2-6	TGTGCCTGGAGTGCGGGGGGAGCTGGGGCCAACGTCCTGACTTTC	CAWSAGGAGANVLTF
15	TRBV27	few	TRBD1	TRBJ1-4	TGTGCCAGCAGGACACAGGGGGCGACCGGTGAAAAACTGTTTTTT	CASRTQGATGEKLFF
12	TRBV5-1	NA	NA	TRBJ2-5	TGCGCCAGCAGCTTGGCCTTAGAGACCCAGTACTTC	CASSLALETQYF
13	TRBV11-2	NA	TRBD1	TRBJ2-7	TGTGCCAGCAGCCAGGGACAGGGGGACGAGCAGTACTTC	CASSQGQGDEQYF
13	TRBV10-3	few	TRBD1	TRBJ2-1	TGTGCCATCAGCCGGGACAGGGACAATGAGCAGTTCTTC	CAISRDRDNEQFF
19	TRBV6-1	NA	TRBD2	TRBJ2-7	TGTGCCAGCAGTGAAGTGTATCAGGAGACTAGCGGGGGATCCTACGAGCAGTACTTC	CASSEVYQETSGGSYEQYF
14	TRBV25-1	NA	TRBD1	TRBJ1-1	TGTGCCAGCTGGGACAGGGGTAGTGGCACTGAAGCTTTCTTT	CASWDRGSGTEAFF
15	TRBV19	NA	NA	TRBJ1-2	TGTGCCAGTACCGACGCCCGGGGGTTCGGCTATGGCTACACCTTC	CASTDARGFGYGYTF
14	TRBV19	NA	TRBD1	TRBJ2-7	TGTGCCAGTAGTATGACGACAGGGTTGTACGAGCAGTACTTC	CASSMTTGLYEQYF
14	TRBV5-6	NA	NA	TRBJ2-1	TGTGCCAGCAGCTTGGAACAGGGCTACAATGAGCAGTTCTTC	CASSLEQGYNEQFF
14	TRBV7-3	NA	TRBD1	TRBJ1-1	TGTGCCAGCAGCTTCGGGACAGGGAACACTGAAGCTTTCTTT	CASSFGTGNTEAFF
17	TRBV7-2	NA	TRBD2	TRBJ2-3	TGTGCCAGCAGCTCCCATAGCGGGGGGGGGAGCACAGATACGCAGTATTTT	CASSSHSGGGSTDTQYF
12	TRBV4-1	NA	NA	TRBJ2-7	TGCGCCAGCAGCCAAGAGGCGGACGAGCAGTACTTC	CASSQEADEQYF
14	TRBV5-1	NA	NA	TRBJ1-1	TGCGCCAGCAGCTGGAGGGAGGGTTACACTGAAGCTTTCTTT	CASSWREGYTEAFF
14	TRBV6-5	few	NA	TRBJ2-2	TGTGCCAGCAGTTATAGGCTAGACAGCGGGGAGCTGTTTTTT	CASSYRLDSGELFF
13	TRBV6-5	NA	NA	TRBJ1-1	TGTGCCAGCTATTCGACGGGGAACACTGAAGCTTTCTTT	CASYSTGNTEAFF
16	TRBV6-6	NA	TRBD2	TRBJ2-5	TGTGCCAGCAGTTACTCGGGCCGGGGGGACCAAGAGACCCAGTACTTC	CASSYSGRGDQETQYF
15	TRBV2	NA	TRBD1	TRBJ2-3	TGTGCCAGCAGTGCCTCTGGGACAGGCACAGATACGCAGTATTTT	CASSASGTGTDTQYF
14	TRBV5-6	NA	NA	TRBJ1-1	TGTGCCAGCAGCCTGGGATGGGGGGTCACTGAAGCTTTCTTT	CASSLGWGVTEAFF
14	TRBV6-5	NA	TRBD2	TRBJ2-3	TGTGCCAGCAGTTCGCAGGGAGGGCCAGATACGCAGTATTTT	CASSSQGGPDTQYF
15	TRBV2	once	TRBD1	TRBJ2-7	TGTGCCAGCAGCTCCCCGGGACAGGGGACCTACGAGCAGTACTTC	CASSSPGQGTYEQYF
16	TRBV4-1	NA	NA	TRBJ2-3	TGCGCCAGCAGCCAAGAGGGGAGGGGGTTCGCAGATACGCAGTATTTT	CASSQEGRGFADTQYF
15	TRBV11-2	NA	TRBD1	TRBJ1-1	TGTGCCAGCAGCTTACAGGGGGCCCCGAACACTGAAGCTTTCTTT	CASSLQGAPNTEAFF
13	TRBV7-9	NA	NA	TRBJ1-5	TGTGCCAGCAGCCGTGGAGGGGATCAGCCCCAGCATTTT	CASSRGGDQPQHF
16	TRBV7-7	NA	TRBD2	TRBJ2-2	TGTGCTAGCAGCATGGGGACTAGCGGGAACACCGGGGAGCTGTTTTTT	CASSMGTSGNTGELFF
15	TRBV5-1	NA	NA	TRBJ1-3	TGCGCCAGCAGCTTGGCGGGAACCTCTGGAAACACCATATATTTT	CASSLAGTSGNTIYF
15	TRBV13	NA	TRBD1	TRBJ2-7	TGTGCCAGCAGCTTTGAAACAGGGGGTGCCTACGAGCAGTACTTC	CASSFETGGAYEQYF
15	TRBV25-1	NA	TRBD2	TRBJ2-7	TGTGCCAGCAGTTCTAGCGGGGGACTCGGTTACGAGCAGTACTTC	CASSSSGGLGYEQYF
15	TRBV5-4	NA	NA	TRBJ1-2	TGTGCCAGCAGCTTCCCTGGTCCCCAGGGGTACGGCTACACCTTC	CASSFPGPQGYGYTF
13	TRBV6-1	NA	NA	TRBJ2-2	TGTGCCAGCAGCGCAGGAAACACCGGGGAGCTGTTTTTT	CASSAGNTGELFF
18	TRBV7-3	NA	TRBD2	TRBJ2-1	TGTGCCAGCAGCTGGAGTCTTCCGACTAGCGGGGGGATAGGTGAGCAGTTCTTC	CASSWSLPTSGGIGEQFF
14	TRBV5-1	few	NA	TRBJ1-1	TGCGCCAGCAGCCCCGGCACAGGGAGCACTGAAGCTTTCTTT	CASSPGTGSTEAFF
16	TRBV4-2	NA	NA	TRBJ2-2	TGTGCCAGCAGCCAAGCAGGACTGGTTTACACCGGGGAGCTGTTTTTT	CASSQAGLVYTGELFF